This entry is about one T cell receptor beta chain. Antigen: not known. The data derive from a study of cytomegalovirus exposure and HLA in healthy donors. Study-wide points: The productive fraction for most TCR beta V segments was about 87% or about 30% in an earlier analysis.

This CDR3 contains 16 residues. Germline CDR1 is SGHDT and CDR2 is YYEEEE. The V gene lost 4 bases and the J gene lost 0 bases, with 13 bases spanning the gap. The PCR contained 60 Vbeta and 13 Jbeta primers. The protocol was immunoSEQ multiplex PCR, while the TCRdb copy is restricted to in-frame clones and leaves out a portion. Of tens of thousands of clones in the sample, approximately 80% were seen once. This chain links TRBV5-6 with TRBJ2-2; D not resolved. The receptor comes from a male donor in good health and CMV-seronegative. What was sequenced was PBMCs. This CDR3 reads CASSRPSRANTGELFF. CDR3 nucleotide sequence: TGTGCCAGCAGCCGCCCGTCTCGGGCGAACACCGGGGAGCTGTTTTTT.